The T cell receptor beta chain described here comes from a study of OX40 agonist ivuxolimab in advanced cancers. Study details: Six ivuxolimab dose levels, 0.01 to 10 mg/kg, were given intravenously every 2 weeks. Overall study results and limits: Certain nonresponding patients likewise had low normalized T-cell clonal expansion. Among T cells, CD8+ cells averaged more expanded clones than CD4+ cells.

People who had autoimmune disease history or systemic immunosuppression were excluded. Profiling relied on immunoSEQ multiplex PCR, and the TCRdb table lists in-frame clones only, not all of them. The repertoire includes 76,000 or so clones, about 89% of them detected once, and approximately 0.76% sits in the top ten. V gave up 3 bases and J gave up 0 bases, with 3 bases separating them. Germline V gives CDR1 MDHEN, CDR2 SYDVKM. CDR3 length: 13 amino acids. In regard to this clone: Its antigen is not known.

The rearrangement uses TRBV28 and TRBJ2-1; D is ambiguous. This TCR came from an adult with an advanced solid tumor such as melanoma, head and neck, liver or kidney cancer. Sequenced material: CD4+ or CD8+ T cells sorted from blood, taken in a trial of the OX40 agonist ivuxolimab. The CDR3 sequence: CASSFVSYNEQFF. The CDR3 nucleotides read TGTGCCAGCAGTTTCGTCTCCTACAATGAGCAGTTCTTC.